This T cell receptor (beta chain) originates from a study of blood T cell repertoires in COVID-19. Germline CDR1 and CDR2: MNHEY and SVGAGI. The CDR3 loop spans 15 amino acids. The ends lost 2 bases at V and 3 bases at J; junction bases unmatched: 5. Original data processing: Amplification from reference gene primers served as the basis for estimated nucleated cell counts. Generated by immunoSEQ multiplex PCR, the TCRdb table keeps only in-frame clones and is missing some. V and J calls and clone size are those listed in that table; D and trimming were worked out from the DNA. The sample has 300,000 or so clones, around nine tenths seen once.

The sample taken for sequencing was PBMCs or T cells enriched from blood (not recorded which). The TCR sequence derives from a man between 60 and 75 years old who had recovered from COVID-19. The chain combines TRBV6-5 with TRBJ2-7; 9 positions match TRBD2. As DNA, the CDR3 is TGTGCCAGCAGTTACCAAAGCGGGGGGTTCTACGAGCAGTACTTC. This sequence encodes CASSYQSGGFYEQYF.